The present T cell receptor (beta chain) was sequenced within a study of beta chain features in type 1 diabetes (dated by TCRdb to between 2018 and 2020). About the study as a whole: Mean age, gender distribution, total cell number and subset yield were not different between patients and healthy donors. Across all samples, some 99 million sorted cells were examined, and cell number per subset correlated strongly with RNA yield. Regulatory and stem cell-like memory subsets were isolated from only 8 patients and roughly eight healthy donors, whereas naive and central memory subsets came from all 30 or so donors. In the study, recently diagnosed type 1 diabetes patients and matched healthy donors were compared on the TCRB repertoires of their sorted circulating CD4+ T cell subsets. The research as a whole found: Because cDNA was sequenced instead of genomic DNA, activated cells with high expression could be over-represented, although the groups did not differ in activation or CD3 levels. Shorter templates might be favored by PCR, yet because patient and control samples were amplified and corrected together, any such skew would affect both groups equally. At VDJ recombination sites, patients with type 1 diabetes made fewer insertions and deleted more nucleotides, a pattern implying thymic rearrangement abnormalities. In all four CD4+ subsets, TCRB CDR3 length was moderately but significantly shorter in type 1 diabetes patients. Because the HLA sub-analyses included only small numbers of individuals, any influence of HLA type on TCRB rearrangement was left unresolved. The naive, central memory and regulatory TCRB repertoires appeared to resemble one another more closely among patients than among healthy donors.

The entire amount of isolated RNA was reverse transcribed using the High Capacity cDNA Reverse Transcription Kit, so the sequenced TCRB transcripts were expressed ones. Deep immunoSEQ sequencing was performed on naive, central memory and regulatory T cell samples, with an average of roughly 3.3 million total reads per sample. Sorted cells were lysed in RLT buffer and RNA was extracted with DNase-treated RNeasy Micro or Mini kits, depending on cell number. To prevent cross-contamination, each cell subset was processed individually, whereas patient and healthy donor samples were processed jointly. The immunoSEQ multiplex PCR was used to amplify TCRB sequences from cDNA, generating 87-bp fragments that spanned the CDR3 region. Sequencing of the amplicons was performed on the Illumina HiSeq platform. The original methods were these. PCR bias was computationally corrected using synthetic template baselines, reads within Hamming distance 2 were collapsed, and singletons that could not be merged were discarded. Reads were aligned against IMGT to assign V, D and J genes, CDR3 length and insertions or deletions at six rearrangement sites. Within each subset, clonotype counts were normalized to sorted cell number, after which true diversity and Gini coefficients were computed with the tcR R package. The overlap coefficient, calculated on TCRB nucleotide sequences, was used to quantify repertoire sharing. Not all clones reach the TCRdb copy of this immuneACCESS table, which keeps in-frame sequences only. Checked studies attribute under half of the gap to unresolved V genes and leave the rest unexplained. Clone size and V and J calls were adopted from that table, with D and trimming inferred from the DNA. In all, the sample holds around 250,000 clones, and 27% of those were seen once. The top ten clonotypes cover 3% to 4% of the sample.

V has 7 bases trimmed and J has 0 bases trimmed; junction bases matching no gene number 6. From a lookup of the germline V gene, CDR1 and CDR2 are SGHRS and YFSETQ. The CDR3 measures 15 amino acids from cysteine to phenylalanine. The DNA shown is the 45-base CDR3, in frame from base 1. On this clone: Its antigen specificity is not known. No much larger clone exists at a distance of one base, and base qualities are not known.

Each donor gave one peripheral blood draw, approximately 120 mL on average, collected into heparinised tubes. Using a panel that included CD45RO, CCR7, CD25, CD127, CD95 and CD27, naive, central memory, regulatory and stem cell-like memory CD4+ T cells were sorted on a BD FACSAria II. A purity above 95% was achieved for all sorted populations. Right away, PBMCs were isolated by Lymphoprep density gradient centrifugation and were stained directly, with no culture step. To minimize batch effects, samples were stained and sorted in pairs, one healthy donor with one patient per experiment. The origin of this receptor is a man aged 25 to 40 in good health. The sequence is built from TRBV5-1 and TRBJ2-1; 8 bases in the middle match TRBD2. The specimen was central memory CD4+ T cells from blood. In nucleotide form, the sequence is TGCGCCAGCTCGACTAGCGTGAGCTCCTACAATGAGCAGTTCTTC. It translates as CASSTSVSSYNEQFF.